This T cell receptor (beta chain) comes out of a study of blood T cells in healthy people across ages. Study-level results: Unsorted PBMCs blocked a conclusive comparison of naive and antigen-experienced cells.

Germline assignment: CDR1 SGHAT and CDR2 FQNNGV. V was pared by 1 base and J by 5 bases, with 11 bases of the junction left unmatched. The CDR3 length is 17 residues. This clonotype came up a few times. Its matching antigen is unknown. A sample-barcoded 5' primer and a J-beta primer mix were used in a second PCR of about 7 to 12 cycles. Paired-end reads containing CDR3 totaled no fewer than 2.5 million for each sample. TCRdb redid the calling of the 5' RACE reads with MiXCR, one entry per CDR3 protein. Among around 940,000 distinct CDR3 sequences, roughly half were seen once, and the ten largest hold 20% to 25%.

The receptor's source is a woman aged 60 to 75 in good health. Sequenced input: blood. The chain is built from TRBV11-2 and TRBJ2-5; 9 nucleotides agree with TRBD2. This CDR3 is CASSLGWREGPRETQYF. The CDR3 nucleotides read TGTGCCAGCAGCTTAGGATGGCGGGAGGGCCCTCGGGAGACCCAGTACTTC.